This T cell receptor (beta chain) appears in the sequencing data of a study of cytomegalovirus exposure and HLA in healthy donors. TCRdb's copy holds only in-frame clones and misses some; the assay was immunoSEQ multiplex PCR. The data show 120,000 or so clones, about 91% seen once. CDR3 length: 12 amino acids. The germline gives CDR1 SEHNR, CDR2 FQNEAQ (reference sequence). Deletions cut 2 bases from V and 4 bases from J, with 3 bases between. This clone was seen a handful of times. This TCR derives from a woman aged 18-35 years in good health and CMV-seronegative. Sequenced: PBMCs. This chain uses TRBV7-9 with TRBJ2-1; D call uncertain. The CDR3 DNA reads TGTGCCAGCAGCTTACAGTACAATGAGCAGTTCTTC. Encoded protein: CASSLQYNEQFF.